This TCR beta chain originates from a study of T cells in Graves' hyperthyroidism and ophthalmopathy. Study at large: Peripheral blood was acquired at first diagnosis, ahead of any therapy whatsoever. Overall study findings and caveats: Blood shared most expanded thyroid clonotypes above 0.001.

The CDR3 is made up of 17 amino acids. V was trimmed by 3 bases and J by 6 bases, leaving 22 bases between them. Germline V gene sequence: CDR1 LGHDT, CDR2 YNNKEL (reference sequence). Diagnoses used clinical symptoms, serum thyroxine and TRAb, thyroid ultrasound and orbital computed tomography. Using roughly 9.4 ml of fresh peripheral blood, PBMCs were prepared. Amplified TCR beta CDR3 regions came from RNA transcripts. First-round RT-PCR with HTBI primers amplified the TCR CDR3 region. TCRdb reprocessed the multiplex PCR reads via MiXCR and lists one record per CDR3 protein. Among about 420,000 distinct CDR3 sequences listed, 15% to 19% were seen once. This clonotype has a count of ten or more. Its antigen is unknown.

V is TRBV3-1 and J is TRBJ2-3, with D possibly being TRBD2 (6 bases). The sample was blood. The source of this sequence is a woman aged 18-29 years with Graves' hyperthyroidism. This CDR3 is CASSQPAKGGTGDTQYF. CDR3 in DNA: TGTGCCAGCAGCCAGCCGGCCAAGGGCGGGACGGGTGATACGCAGTATTTT.